This T cell receptor beta chain is from a study of blood T cell repertoires in COVID-19. About the research overall: The United States, Italy and Spain provided the acute and convalescent COVID-19 samples. Sample material is recorded as cDNA or gDNA derived from T cells, B-cell-depleted T cells, or PBMCs.

In the source study's methods: Nucleated cell number was recorded as an estimate derived from reference gene primer amplification. Assay used: immunoSEQ multiplex PCR; TCRdb lists only in-frame clones, some missing. V and J calls and clone size are as listed in that table; D and trimming were resolved from the DNA. The sample holds under 300,000 clones, approximately 90% seen once. Germline CDR1 and CDR2: SGDLS and YYNGEE. The CDR3 has 16 residues. Trimming left V 0 bases short and J 4 bases short, with 14 bases between. The receptor comes from a man between 18 and 29 years old with active or convalescent COVID-19. The chain joins TRBV9 to TRBJ2-1; TRBD2 is a possible D gene (7 bases). Sequencing input: peripheral blood. As DNA, the CDR3 is TGTGCCAGCAGCGTAGGAGGGGGAGCGGGGTACAATGAGCAGTTCTTC. Residues: CASSVGGGAGYNEQFF.